This T cell receptor beta chain was captured in a study of T-cell memory formation after mild COVID-19. Study conclusions and caveats: The main location of contracting CD4+ clones was CM and EM, and that of contracting CD8+ clones was EMRA. The appearance of some responding clones in pre-infection memory suggested that cross-reactive memory joined.

V was cut by 2 bases and J by 0 bases, with 8 bases left in between. The CDR3 has 15 residues. TCRdb called the 5' RACE reads again in MiXCR, with one record for every CDR3 protein. The data show under 300,000 distinct CDR3 sequences, 7.5% to 9.5% seen once. This clonotype has a handful of counts. What it binds is not known. What was sequenced was PBMCs or a T cell subset sorted from them (not recorded which). The V and J genes are TRBV12-3 or TRBV12-4 and TRBJ2-4; possible D gene TRBD2, 6 bases. The sequence was obtained from a man aged 18 to 30 who had mild COVID-19 (a few samples of this study predate the infection). Cell type and time point are not known. CDR3 protein: CASSLKGLAKNIQYF. The CDR3 nucleotides read TGTGCCAGCAGTTTAAAGGGACTAGCCAAAAACATTCAGTACTTC.